The clone carrying this TCR beta chain was detected many times. TCRdb independently ran MiXCR on the 5' RACE reads; one entry per CDR3 protein. The profile shows under 7,500 distinct CDR3 sequences, approximately 3% of them singletons. The CDR3 contains 15 residues. Trimming removed 0 bases at V and 5 bases at J, with 14 bases between. Germline CDR1 SGDLS, CDR2 YYNGEE. This specimen belongs to a study of CD8 T cells in ankylosing spondylitis. The chain couples TRBV9 to TRBJ2-5; D may be TRBD2 (6 bases). The clonotype was recovered from a female donor with ankylosing spondylitis or in good health (not recorded which). The sample was blood, either unsorted or a sorted T cell fraction (not recorded which). The CDR3 spells CASSVEGGFSETQYF. In DNA form, the CDR3 reads TGTGCCAGCAGCGTAGAAGGAGGGTTTTCGGAGACCCAGTACTTC.